Each of the 10 T cell receptor beta chains below was sequenced from the same sample in a study of CD8 T cells in Susac syndrome. The RNA input was about 0.45 to 1 ug, and it was reverse transcribed with random hexamers. MiXCR was run by TCRdb on the immunoSEQ multiplex PCR reads, yielding one entry per CDR3 protein. The table lists about 300,000 distinct CDR3 sequences, over 75% of them singletons, with approximately 0.2% in the top ten. The sample comprised CD8+ T cells from PBMCs. The receptors come from a human donor with multiple sclerosis.

The chain has TRBV6-5 and TRBJ1-5; a possible D gene is TRBD1 (6 bases). V lost 4 bases and J lost 3, with 16 bases in between. Germline values: CDR1 MNHEY, CDR2 SVGAGI. CDR3 size: 16 residues. DNA for the CDR3: TGTGCCAGCAGTTCCTTAGCAGGGGTCCCCAATCAGCCCCAGCATTTT. Translating gives CASSSLAGVPNQPQHF.

This chain connects TRBV7-9 to TRBJ2-2; 8 bases align to TRBD2. Germline CDR1 is SEHNR and CDR2 is FQNEAQ (reference sequence). CDR3 size: 14 residues. The trim removed 3 bases at V and 6 bases at J, leaving 3 bases unmatched. CDR3 in amino acids: CASSFGGRSGELFF. CDR3 nucleotide sequence: TGTGCCAGCAGCTTCGGCGGGAGGTCCGGGGAGCTGTTTTTT.

A single count supports this clonotype. This chain uses TRBV28 with TRBJ2-3; the D call may be TRBD1 or TRBD2 (5 bases each). V shed 5 bases and J shed 0 bases, with 12 bases lying between them. The V gene's germline CDR1 is MDHEN and CDR2 SYDVKM. The CDR3 has 15 amino acids. CDR3 sequence: CASSPHRGSTDTQYF. The CDR3 nucleotides read TGTGCCAGCAGTCCCCACCGGGGCAGCACAGATACGCAGTATTTT.

The chain employs TRBV27 and TRBJ2-7, with D unresolved. The CDR3 loop spans 16 amino acids. CDR1 is MNHEY and CDR2 is SMNVEV in the germline V gene (reference sequence). The V gene lost 4 bases and the J gene lost 1 base, with 17 bases spanning the gap. The CDR3, as DNA: TGTGCCAGCAGTTCCTCCCGCAGCGACCCATCCTACGAGCAGTACTTC. This translates into CASSSSRSDPSYEQYF.

A single count supports this clonotype. This chain connects TRBV24-1 to TRBJ1-2; weak D call: TRBD1 (5 bases). Germline assignment: CDR1 KGHDR and CDR2 SFDVKD. V was cut by 3 bases and J by 8 bases, with 6 bases left in between. The CDR3 is made up of 11 amino acids. CDR3 nucleotides: TGTGCCACCAGTGATCCAGGGGGCTACACCTTC. Its protein is CATSDPGGYTF.

The chain combines TRBV11-2 with TRBJ2-7, with a tentative D call TRBD1 (5 bases). The V and J ends lost 0 bases and 0 bases respectively, with 6 bases between them. The CDR3 runs 14 residues. Germline V gene sequence: CDR1 SGHAT, CDR2 FQNNGV. CDR3 DNA: TGTGCCAGCAGCTTAGACCAGGGCTCCTACGAGCAGTACTTC. Amino acid sequence: CASSLDQGSYEQYF.

This chain connects TRBV2 to TRBJ2-7; D might be TRBD2 (6 bases). Per germline, CDR1 SNHLY and CDR2 FYNNEI. The CDR3 is 15 amino acids. The germline V and J ends were trimmed by 3 bases and 1 base, with 13 bases remaining between them. This CDR3 is CASSEWLAESYEQYF. The CDR3 DNA reads TGTGCCAGCAGTGAGTGGTTAGCGGAATCCTACGAGCAGTACTTC.

The chain recombines TRBV29-1 with TRBJ2-7, with TRBD2 identical over 7 bases. The CDR3 extends over 14 amino acids. V lost 1 base to trimming and J lost 4 bases; unmatched junction nucleotides: 7. Looked up from germline, CDR1 is SQVTM and CDR2 is ANQGSEA. The CDR3 nucleotides read TGCAGCGTTGAAGCTCATGGGGGGGAGTACGAGCAGTACTTC. It yields the protein CSVEAHGGEYEQYF.

V gene TRBV6-5 combines with J gene TRBJ2-1; a possible D gene is TRBD1 (6 bases). Looked up from germline, CDR1 is MNHEY and CDR2 is SVGAGI. The CDR3 sequence is 15 residues long. Trimming pared 0 bases from V and 7 bases from J, leaving 13 bases between. As DNA, the CDR3 is TGTGCCAGCAGTTACTCGACAGGTTTGCGGAATGAGCAGTTCTTC. Its protein is CASSYSTGLRNEQFF.

The chain has TRBV5-6 and TRBJ2-1; 9 nucleotides match TRBD2. This CDR3 is built from 16 residues. Germline values: CDR1 SGHDT, CDR2 YYEEEE. The V and J ends lost 1 base and 7 bases, in that order; junction bases with no gene match: 9. For the CDR3, the DNA is TGTGCCAGCAGCTTGAGGCTTAGCGGGAGCTGGAATGAGCAGTTCTTC. It codes for CASSLRLSGSWNEQFF.